The next 12 T cell receptor beta chains were all read from a single sample in a study of T-cell memory formation after mild COVID-19. From the 5' RACE reads, TCRdb called clonotypes with MiXCR, one entry per CDR3 protein. The sample shows 65,000 to 90,000 distinct CDR3 sequences, about 13% of them seen only once. Sequencing was done on a sample of PBMCs or a T cell subset sorted from them (not recorded which). Every receptor here comes from a man aged 18 to 35 who had mild COVID-19 (a few samples of this study predate the infection). Cell type and time point are not known.

V gene TRBV5-1 combines with J gene TRBJ2-5; 11 bases are shared with TRBD1. Trimming took 4 bases from V and 1 from J; bases not matched to a gene: 6. This CDR3 comprises 16 residues. The V gene's germline CDR1 is SGHRS and CDR2 YFSETQ. The CDR3 bases are TGCGCCAGCAGCCCCGGGACAGGGGGTTTCCAAGAGACCCAGTACTTC. As protein: CASSPGTGGFQETQYF.

This clonotype was detected a few times. The V gene is TRBV3-1, the J gene TRBJ2-5, with 7 bases fitting TRBD1. V was pared by 9 bases and J by 4 bases, with 11 bases of the junction left unmatched. CDR3 length: 14 residues. Germline values: CDR1 LGHDT, CDR2 YNNKEL (reference sequence). For the CDR3, the DNA is TGTGCCAGGAGCAAGACAGGGAACTCAGAGACCCAGTACTTC. It yields the protein CARSKTGNSETQYF.

Many counts were recorded for this clonotype. The CDR3 here is CASSLEPTKAYEQYF. As DNA, the CDR3 is TGTGCCAGCAGCTTAGAGCCAACGAAAGCCTACGAGCAGTACTTC. The rearrangement uses TRBV7-9 and TRBJ2-7; D gene ambiguous. Germline lookup yields CDR1 SEHNR and CDR2 FQNEAQ (reference sequence). Trimming took 1 base from V and 2 from J, leaving 12 bases between them. CDR3 length: 15 amino acids.

The chain is built from TRBV29-1 and TRBJ2-7; TRBD1 is a possible D gene (6 bases). Trimming shortened V by 3 bases and J by 6 bases, and 15 bases separated the two germline ends. The CDR3 contains 13 residues. Germline values: CDR1 SQVTM, CDR2 ANQGSEA. The chain's CDR3 is CSVDVRGFSEQYF. The CDR3 DNA is TGCAGCGTTGACGTCAGGGGTTTTTCCGAGCAGTACTTC.

This clonotype has a handful of counts. The chain joins TRBV20-1 to TRBJ2-7; the match to TRBD1 covers 7 bases. Germline V gives CDR1 DFQATT, CDR2 SNEGSKA (reference sequence). The CDR3 has 15 residues. The junction had 7 bases not matched to a gene; V was cut back by 0 bases and J by 2 bases. This chain's CDR3 is CSARDPGQAPYEQYF. In DNA form, the CDR3 reads TGCAGTGCTAGAGATCCCGGACAGGCACCCTACGAGCAGTACTTC.

This clonotype appeared a few times. The chain's CDR3 is CASSVGGAYTGELFF. CDR3 bases: TGTGCCAGCAGCGTAGGTGGGGCTTACACCGGGGAGCTGTTTTTT. V is TRBV9 and J is TRBJ2-2, with TRBD1 as a possible D gene (5 bases). Germline CDR1 is SGDLS and CDR2 is YYNGEE. Trimming cost V 0 bases and J 3 bases, with 9 bases left between them. The CDR3 length is 15 residues.

This rearrangement joins TRBV7-9 to TRBJ2-4; no definite D call. From germline, CDR1 is SEHNR and CDR2 FQNEAQ (reference sequence). V was trimmed by 5 bases and J by 3 bases, leaving 11 bases between them. The CDR3 spans 14 residues. For the CDR3, the DNA is TGTGCCAGCAGCACCCGGGCCCTCAAAAACATTCAGTACTTC. Residues: CASSTRALKNIQYF.

This clonotype has more than one count but fewer than ten. The CDR3 nucleotides are TGTGCCAGCAGCCCCATTCTAGGGCAAGAGACCCAGTACTTC. The encoded protein is CASSPILGQETQYF. V gene TRBV6-2 or TRBV6-3 combines with J gene TRBJ2-5; D gene uncertain. The ends were cut back, 6 bases at V and 2 bases at J, with 13 bases in the middle. This CDR3 has 14 residues. The germline gives CDR1 MNHEY, CDR2 SVGEGT.

The chain joins TRBV4-1 to TRBJ2-4, with D uncertain. V lost 6 bases to trimming and J lost 6 bases, with 15 bases between them. The CDR3 has 14 residues. Germline assignment: CDR1 MGHRA and CDR2 YSYEKL. CDR3 nucleotides: TGCGCCAGCAGTCACCCCCCCATGCGAAACATTCAGTACTTC. This translates into CASSHPPMRNIQYF.

This chain links TRBV7-3 with TRBJ2-1, with D perhaps matching TRBD1 (5 bases). The CDR3 loop spans 14 amino acids. The germline CDR1 and CDR2 sequences are SGHTA and FQGTGA. The ends were cut back, 2 bases at V and 6 bases at J, with 11 bases in the middle. This chain's CDR3 is CASSLGASSNEQFF. The CDR3 coding sequence is TGTGCCAGCAGCTTAGGGGCCTCTAGCAATGAGCAGTTCTTC.

This clonotype was detected ten times or more. This chain joins TRBV7-9 and TRBJ2-2; 9 bases map to TRBD2. Germline V gives CDR1 SEHNR, CDR2 FQNEAQ (reference sequence). CDR3 length: 16 amino acids. Trimming removed 3 bases from V and 0 bases from J; junction bases left unmatched: 2. CDR3 region: CASSFLAGANTGELFF. The CDR3 nucleotides are TGTGCCAGCAGCTTCTTAGCGGGGGCGAACACCGGGGAGCTGTTTTTT.

This clonotype has a handful of counts. This chain connects TRBV12-3 or TRBV12-4 to TRBJ2-1; no firm D call. The CDR3 is made up of 15 amino acids. Between the trimmed V and J ends, which lost 7 bases and 4 bases, there was a span of 17 bases. The CDR3 here is CASTLDQDPYNEQFF. The CDR3 DNA reads TGTGCCAGCACCCTCGACCAGGATCCTTACAATGAGCAGTTCTTC.